The rows below give T cell receptor beta chains drawn from one sample of a study of blood T cell repertoires in COVID-19. Data came from immunoSEQ multiplex PCR; TCRdb stores just in-frame clones and leaves some out. Of approximately 210,000 clones listed, roughly four fifths were seen once; the top ten hold 3% to 4%. What was sequenced was PBMCs or T cells enriched from blood (not recorded which). These receptors all stem from a woman aged 60-75 years who had recovered from COVID-19. CDR3s include the opening cysteine and the closing phenylalanine or tryptophan. A D gene is named only where the DNA matches it firmly. Only some rows state a clone size, as once, few, many or a class for expanded clones.

cdr3_nt	cdr3_aa	j_call	v_call	cdr3_length	d_call	clone_size
TGCGCCAGCAGCTTGGGGAGCGGGAGGGCCCTTCAAGAGACCCAGTACTTC	CASSLGSGRALQETQYF	TRBJ2-5	TRBV5-1	17	TRBD2	once
TGTGCCAGCAGCTTCCAATTTGGGGGCCGGGAGACCCAGTACTTC	CASSFQFGGRETQYF	TRBJ2-5	TRBV7-2	15	.	.
TGTGCCAGCAGTGAACCTTGGGGGCATGGCTACACCTTC	CASSEPWGHGYTF	TRBJ1-2	TRBV6-1	13	.	.
TGTGCCAGCGTACCTTGGACAGAGCACACTGAAGCTTTCTTT	CASVPWTEHTEAFF	TRBJ1-1	TRBV2	14	.	.
TGTGCCAGCAGTTCCCCGGGACAGATTGGCTACACCTTC	CASSSPGQIGYTF	TRBJ1-2	TRBV6-5	13	TRBD1	.
TGCGCCAGCAGTGATAGGACAACGAACACCGGGGAGCTGTTTTTT	CASSDRTTNTGELFF	TRBJ2-2	TRBV10-2	15	.	.
TGTGCCAGTAGTAACGGACAGATCTCCTATAATTCACCCCTCCACTTT	CASSNGQISYNSPLHF	TRBJ1-6	TRBV19	16	.	.
TGTGCCAGCAGTGTTTTGGGCAGCCTGAACACCGGGGAGCTGTTTTTT	CASSVLGSLNTGELFF	TRBJ2-2	TRBV2	16	.	.
TGCGCCAGCAGCTCCGGGACTCCTAACAATGAGCAGTTCTTC	CASSSGTPNNEQFF	TRBJ2-1	TRBV5-1	14	.	.
TGTGCCAGCAGCTCCGAGTGGAGAGCTAACTATGGCTACACCTTC	CASSSEWRANYGYTF	TRBJ1-2	TRBV7-2	15	.	.
TGTGCCAGCAGTGAAGCCACCCGGACAGGCTTCCACACCTTC	CASSEATRTGFHTF	TRBJ1-2	TRBV6-1	14	TRBD1	.
TGTGCCAGCAGCTTATTCCCTTCCGACAGGGGCGAAGATACGCAGTATTTT	CASSLFPSDRGEDTQYF	TRBJ2-3	TRBV7-2	17	TRBD1	.
TGTGCCAGCAGCTCCCGGAGCACTAATGAAAAACTGTTTTTT	CASSSRSTNEKLFF	TRBJ1-4	TRBV5-5	14	.	.
TGTGCCATCAGTGATTGGGCTAGCAATCAGCCCCAGCATTTT	CAISDWASNQPQHF	TRBJ1-5	TRBV10-3	14	.	.
TGTGCCAGCAGCTCAGGGGTAGGCTCACCCCTCCACTTT	CASSSGVGSPLHF	TRBJ1-6	TRBV7-2	13	.	.
TGTGCCAGTAGTCCTGGACAGGGGGTAGCAACTAATGAAAAACTGTTTTTT	CASSPGQGVATNEKLFF	TRBJ1-4	TRBV19	17	TRBD1	.
TGTGCCAGCAGTGCAACATCGTGGACAGCGAATTCACCCCTCCACTTT	CASSATSWTANSPLHF	TRBJ1-6	TRBV25-1	16	.	.
TGTGCCAGCAGCGTCGGACTAGCGGGAGTCAATGAGCAGTTCTTC	CASSVGLAGVNEQFF	TRBJ2-1	TRBV9	15	TRBD2	.
TGTGCCAGCAGCCAAACTACCGGGAGCTACGAGCAGTACTTC	CASSQTTGSYEQYF	TRBJ2-7	TRBV3-1/TRBV3-2	14	.	.
TGTGCCAGCGAAGGGGCTAACTATGGCTACACCTTC	CASEGANYGYTF	TRBJ1-2	TRBV11-2	12	.	.
TGTGCCAGTAGTACGAGGACTTCCCCCCTCCACTTT	CASSTRTSPLHF	TRBJ1-6	TRBV19	12	.	few
TGTGCCACCCAGCGGGAGGGCTACTCCGAGCAGTACTTC	CATQREGYSEQYF	TRBJ2-7	TRBV2	13	TRBD2	few
TGTGCCAGCAGTGAACTGGCCAGGGGGACGGACGAGCAGTACTTC	CASSELARGTDEQYF	TRBJ2-7	TRBV2	15	TRBD1	few
TGTGCCAGGGAGTACCGATCAGGGGGCGCAGATACGCAGTATTTT	CAREYRSGGADTQYF	TRBJ2-3	TRBV6-5	15	TRBD1	.
TGTGCCAGCAGCCCCACCGGGGTCCTAGCCAAAAACATTCAGTACTTC	CASSPTGVLAKNIQYF	TRBJ2-4	TRBV11-2	16	.	.
TGTGCCAGCAGCCAGGGGGCTTATGGCTACACCTTC	CASSQGAYGYTF	TRBJ1-2	TRBV3-1/TRBV3-2	12	.	.
TGTGCCAGCAGCCTCCGCCGGGACAAGACCTACGAGCAGTACTTC	CASSLRRDKTYEQYF	TRBJ2-7	TRBV7-2	15	.	.
TGCGCCAGCAGCCAAGAGCTGGGGGGTTTATACAATGAGCAGTTCTTC	CASSQELGGLYNEQFF	TRBJ2-1	TRBV4-1	16	.	once
TGCGCCAGCAGCCAAGTTCGCAGGGAGGGAAAACTGTTTTTT	CASSQVRREGKLFF	TRBJ1-4	TRBV4-3	14	.	.
TGCGCCAGCAGTGAGGGGACTCCTAGTAAGACCCAGTACTTC	CASSEGTPSKTQYF	TRBJ2-5	TRBV10-2	14	.	.
TGTGCCAGCAGAGGGGGGGACTTCACTTGGGGCACAGATACGCAGTATTTT	CASRGGDFTWGTDTQYF	TRBJ2-3	TRBV27	17	.	few
TGTGCCAGTGGGACAGCCCAAGAGACCCAGTACTTC	CASGTAQETQYF	TRBJ2-5	TRBV7-8	12	TRBD1	.
TGTGCCAGCAGCTTACAGGACAACTCTGGAAACACCATATATTTT	CASSLQDNSGNTIYF	TRBJ1-3	TRBV7-2	15	.	.
TGCGCCAGCAGCCGGGTCGGGACAGGGGTGACAGATACGCAGTATTTT	CASSRVGTGVTDTQYF	TRBJ2-3	TRBV5-1	16	TRBD1	.
TGTGCCAGCAGTGTCGCTAGCGGGATCGCTGAGCAGTTCTTC	CASSVASGIAEQFF	TRBJ2-1	TRBV6-4	14	TRBD2	.
TGTGCCAGCAGTTTAGCCCCCCATCGCGAGCAGTTCTTC	CASSLAPHREQFF	TRBJ2-1	TRBV9	13	.	.
TGTGCCAGCAGTTTAGGGCCACAGGGGGGCAATCAGCCCCAGCATTTT	CASSLGPQGGNQPQHF	TRBJ1-5	TRBV27	16	TRBD1	.
TGCGCCAGCAGCTTTAGCGGGAATCAAGAGACCCAGTACTTC	CASSFSGNQETQYF	TRBJ2-5	TRBV5-1	14	TRBD2	.
TGTGCCAGCAGCGGATTGGGACAGCCTAAAGGGGAAAAACTGTTTTTT	CASSGLGQPKGEKLFF	TRBJ1-4	TRBV7-2	16	TRBD1	once
TGTGCCAGCAGGGGTATTACTAGCGGGAGGAACGAGCAGTACTTC	CASRGITSGRNEQYF	TRBJ2-7	TRBV27	15	TRBD2	.
TGCGCCAGCAGCTTCCCGGCCGCAGGGGGGCCCACAGATACGCAGTATTTT	CASSFPAAGGPTDTQYF	TRBJ2-3	TRBV5-1	17	.	.
TGTGCCAGCAGCGCCCCATTGGGGCAGGGAAAAAAGACCGGGGAGCTGTTTTTT	CASSAPLGQGKKTGELFF	TRBJ2-2	TRBV9	18	.	.